One TCR beta chain is described in this entry. As yet, its antigen is unknown. The record originates from a study of T-cell memory formation after mild COVID-19. Study findings and constraints: Prior to infection, memory already included some responding clones, suggesting cross-reactive memory joined. Day 15 to 85 contracting clones showed balanced CD4/CD8; later expanders leaned CD4+.

Germline lookup yields CDR1 DFQATT and CDR2 SNEGSKA (reference sequence). V gave up 5 bases and J gave up 3 bases; unmatched junction bases: 3. The CDR3 totals 13 residues. TCR alpha and TCR beta cDNA libraries with sample barcodes and UMIs came from 5'RACE using constant-segment primers. TCRdb fed the 5' RACE reads into MiXCR, producing one record per CDR3 protein. The sample records 350,000 to 550,000 distinct CDR3 sequences, 15% to 20% being singletons. The rearrangement joins TRBV20-1 to TRBJ2-7; 11 bases are shared with TRBD1. The sequence was obtained from a man younger than 30 who had mild COVID-19 (a few samples of this study predate the infection). Cell type and time point are not known. Sequencing used PBMCs or a T cell subset sorted from them (not recorded which). The CDR3 region is CSAAGTGGYEQYV. The DNA of the CDR3 is TGCAGTGCTGCCGGGACAGGGGGCTACGAGCAGTACGTC.